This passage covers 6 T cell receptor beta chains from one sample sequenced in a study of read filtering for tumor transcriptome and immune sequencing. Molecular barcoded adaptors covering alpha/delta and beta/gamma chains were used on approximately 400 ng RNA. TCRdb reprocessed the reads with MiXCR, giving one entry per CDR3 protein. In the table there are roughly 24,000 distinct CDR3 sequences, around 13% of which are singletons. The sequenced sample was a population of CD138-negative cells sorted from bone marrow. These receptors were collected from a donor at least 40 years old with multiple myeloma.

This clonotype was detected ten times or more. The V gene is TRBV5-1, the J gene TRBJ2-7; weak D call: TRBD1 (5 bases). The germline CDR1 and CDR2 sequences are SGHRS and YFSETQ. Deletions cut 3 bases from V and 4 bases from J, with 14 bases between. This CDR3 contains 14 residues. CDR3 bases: TGCGCCAGCAGCTACGACAGTGGAATTTACGAGCAGTACTTC. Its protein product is CASSYDSGIYEQYF.

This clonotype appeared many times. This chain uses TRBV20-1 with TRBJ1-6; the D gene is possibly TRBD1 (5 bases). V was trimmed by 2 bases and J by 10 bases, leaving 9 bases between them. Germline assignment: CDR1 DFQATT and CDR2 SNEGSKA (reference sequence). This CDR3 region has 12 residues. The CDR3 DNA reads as TGCAGTGCTAGACAGGGAGCCTCACCCCTCCACTTT. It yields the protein CSARQGASPLHF.

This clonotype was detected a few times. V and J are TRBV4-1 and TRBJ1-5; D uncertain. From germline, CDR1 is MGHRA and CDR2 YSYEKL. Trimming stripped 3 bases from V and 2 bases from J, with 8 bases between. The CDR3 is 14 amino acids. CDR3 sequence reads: CASSHPGGNQPQHF. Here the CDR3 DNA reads TGCGCCAGCAGCCACCCGGGCGGCAATCAGCCCCAGCATTTT.

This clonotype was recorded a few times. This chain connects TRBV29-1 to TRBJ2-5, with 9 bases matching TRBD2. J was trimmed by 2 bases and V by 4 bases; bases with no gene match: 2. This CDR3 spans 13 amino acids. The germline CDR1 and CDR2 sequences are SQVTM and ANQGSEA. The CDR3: CSVATSGQETQYF. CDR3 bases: TGCAGCGTTGCTACTAGCGGGCAAGAGACCCAGTACTTC.

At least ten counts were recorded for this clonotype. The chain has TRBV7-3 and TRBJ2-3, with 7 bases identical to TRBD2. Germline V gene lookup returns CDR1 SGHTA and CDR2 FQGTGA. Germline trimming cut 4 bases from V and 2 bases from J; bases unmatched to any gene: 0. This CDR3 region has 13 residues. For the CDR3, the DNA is TGTGCCAGCAGCTGGGACTACACAGATACGCAGTATTTT. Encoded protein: CASSWDYTDTQYF.

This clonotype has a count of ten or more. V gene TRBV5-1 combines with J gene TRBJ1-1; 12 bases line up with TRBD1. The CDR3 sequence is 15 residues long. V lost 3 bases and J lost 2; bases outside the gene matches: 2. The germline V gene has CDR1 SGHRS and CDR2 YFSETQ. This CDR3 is CASSSGTGGNTEAFF. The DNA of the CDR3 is TGCGCCAGCAGCTCCGGGACAGGGGGCAACACTGAAGCTTTCTTT.